The clone carrying this TCR beta chain was found many times. The data originate from a study of immune heterogeneity within non-small cell lung tumors. CDR3 size: 13 residues. CDR1 and CDR2 (germline): LGHDT, YNNKEL (reference sequence). V dropped 3 bases and J dropped 5 bases, with 11 bases sitting between them. TCRs were amplified from about 620 ng gDNA of bulk tumor per sample. During surgery, each primary tumor gave multiple biopsies spaced as far apart as possible. Each patient presented with untreated, newly diagnosed non-small cell lung cancer and received curative surgery. For the TCR beta CDR3, multiplex PCR with 32 V and 13 J primers performed the amplification. From the multiplex PCR reads, TCRdb called clonotypes with MiXCR, one entry per CDR3 protein. The sample consists of 8,500 to 13,000 distinct CDR3 sequences, about 25% of them appearing once.

V and J are TRBV3-1 and TRBJ2-7; possibly TRBD2 for D (6 bases). The sample taken for sequencing was lung tumor tissue. The TCR was taken from a man in his forties or fifties with non-small cell lung cancer. The CDR3: CASSQYGRNEQYF. The CDR3 nucleotides are TGTGCCAGCAGCCAGTACGGGAGAAACGAGCAGTACTTC.